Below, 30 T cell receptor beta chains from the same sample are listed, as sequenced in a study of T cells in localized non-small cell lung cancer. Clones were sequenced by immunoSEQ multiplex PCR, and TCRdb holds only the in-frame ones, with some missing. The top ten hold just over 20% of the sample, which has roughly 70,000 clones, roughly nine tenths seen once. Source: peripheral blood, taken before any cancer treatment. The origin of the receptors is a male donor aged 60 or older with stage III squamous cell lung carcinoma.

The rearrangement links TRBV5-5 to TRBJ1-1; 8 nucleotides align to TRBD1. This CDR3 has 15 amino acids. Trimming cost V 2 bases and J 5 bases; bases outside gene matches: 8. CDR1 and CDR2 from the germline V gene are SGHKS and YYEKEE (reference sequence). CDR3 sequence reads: CASSFKGQGETEAFF. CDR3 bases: TGTGCCAGCAGCTTCAAAGGACAGGGAGAGACTGAAGCTTTCTTT.

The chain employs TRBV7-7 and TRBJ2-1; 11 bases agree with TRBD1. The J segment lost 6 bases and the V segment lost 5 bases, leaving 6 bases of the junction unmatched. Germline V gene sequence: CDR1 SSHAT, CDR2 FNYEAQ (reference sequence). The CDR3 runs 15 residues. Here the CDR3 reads CASSPLGTGGNEQFF. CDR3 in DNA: TGTGCCAGCAGCCCCCTCGGGACAGGGGGCAATGAGCAGTTCTTC.

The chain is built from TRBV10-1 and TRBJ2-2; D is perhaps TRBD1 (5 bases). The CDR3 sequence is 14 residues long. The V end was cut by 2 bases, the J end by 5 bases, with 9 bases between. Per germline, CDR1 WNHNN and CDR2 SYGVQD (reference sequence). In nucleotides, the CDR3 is TGCGCCAGCAGTGAGGGGGCAAGAACCGGGGAGCTGTTTTTT. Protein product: CASSEGARTGELFF.

The CDR3 coding sequence is TGTGCTAGTGGTTTGGACAGTAATTCACCCCTCCACTTT. Encoded protein: CASGLDSNSPLHF. V usage is TRBV12-5 and J usage is TRBJ1-6; D ambiguous. V was trimmed by 1 base and J by 6 bases, leaving 4 bases between them. The CDR3 is 13 residues long. Germline CDR1 is LGHNT and CDR2 is FRNRAP.

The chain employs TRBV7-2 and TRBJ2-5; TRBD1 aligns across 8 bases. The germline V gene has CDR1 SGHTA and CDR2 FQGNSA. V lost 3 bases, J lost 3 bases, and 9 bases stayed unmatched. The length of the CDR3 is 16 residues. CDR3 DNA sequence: TGTGCCAGCAGCTTGTATCCGGGACAGGTAAAAGAGACCCAGTACTTC. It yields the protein CASSLYPGQVKETQYF.

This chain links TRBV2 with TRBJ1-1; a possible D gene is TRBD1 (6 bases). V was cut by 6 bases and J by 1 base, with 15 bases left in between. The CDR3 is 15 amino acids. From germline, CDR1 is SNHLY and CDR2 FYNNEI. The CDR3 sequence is CASRAIPGQNTEAFF. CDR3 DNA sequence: TGTGCCAGCAGGGCCATCCCGGGACAGAACACTGAAGCTTTCTTT.

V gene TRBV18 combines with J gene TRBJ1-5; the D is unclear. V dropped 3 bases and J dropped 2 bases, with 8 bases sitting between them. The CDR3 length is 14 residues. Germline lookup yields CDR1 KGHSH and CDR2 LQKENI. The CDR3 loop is CASSPEQGNQPQHF. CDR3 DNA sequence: TGTGCCAGCTCACCGGAGCAGGGCAATCAGCCCCAGCATTTT.

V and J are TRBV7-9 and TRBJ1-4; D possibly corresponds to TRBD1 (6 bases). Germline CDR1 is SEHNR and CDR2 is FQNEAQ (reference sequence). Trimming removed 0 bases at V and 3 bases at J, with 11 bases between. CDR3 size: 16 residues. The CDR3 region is CASSLAPRGANEKLFF. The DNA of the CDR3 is TGTGCCAGCAGCTTAGCGCCGAGGGGGGCTAATGAAAAACTGTTTTTT.

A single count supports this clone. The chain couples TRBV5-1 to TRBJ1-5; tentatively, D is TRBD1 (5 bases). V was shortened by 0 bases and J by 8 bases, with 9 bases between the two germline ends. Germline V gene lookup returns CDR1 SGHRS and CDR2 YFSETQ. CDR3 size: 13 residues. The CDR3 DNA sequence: TGCGCCAGCAGCTTGGGATTGGGGGAGCCCCAGCATTTT. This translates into CASSLGLGEPQHF.

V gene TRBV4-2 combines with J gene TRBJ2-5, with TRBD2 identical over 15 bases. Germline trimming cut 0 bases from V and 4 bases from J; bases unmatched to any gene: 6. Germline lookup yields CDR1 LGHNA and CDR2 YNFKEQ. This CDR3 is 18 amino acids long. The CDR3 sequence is CASSQDVAGLAGGETQYF. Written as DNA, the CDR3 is TGTGCCAGCAGCCAAGATGTGGCGGGACTAGCGGGGGGAGAGACCCAGTACTTC.

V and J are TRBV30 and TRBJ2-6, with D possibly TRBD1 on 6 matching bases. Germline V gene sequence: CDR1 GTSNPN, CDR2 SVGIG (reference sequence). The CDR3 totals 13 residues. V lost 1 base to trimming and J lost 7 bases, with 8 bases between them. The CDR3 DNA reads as TGTGCCTGGAGTGCTGGGACAGCCAACGTCCTGACTTTC. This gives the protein CAWSAGTANVLTF. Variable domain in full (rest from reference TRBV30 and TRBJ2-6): SQTIHQWPATLVQPVGSPLSLECTVEGTSNPNLYWYRQAAGRGLQLLFYSVGIGQISSEVPQNLSASRPQDRQFILSSKKLLLSDSGFYLCAWSAGTANVLTFGAGSRLTVL.

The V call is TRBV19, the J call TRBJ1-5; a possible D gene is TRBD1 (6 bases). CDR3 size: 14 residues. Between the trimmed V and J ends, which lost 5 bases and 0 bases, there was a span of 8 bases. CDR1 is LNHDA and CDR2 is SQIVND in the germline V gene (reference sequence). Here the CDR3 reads CASSRDTSNQPQHF. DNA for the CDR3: TGTGCCAGTAGTCGGGACACTAGCAATCAGCCCCAGCATTTT.

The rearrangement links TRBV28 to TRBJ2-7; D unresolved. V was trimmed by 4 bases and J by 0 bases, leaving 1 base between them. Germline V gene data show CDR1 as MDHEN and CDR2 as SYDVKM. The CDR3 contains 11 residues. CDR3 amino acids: CASSSSYEQYV. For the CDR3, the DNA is TGTGCCAGCAGTTCCTCCTACGAGCAGTACGTC.

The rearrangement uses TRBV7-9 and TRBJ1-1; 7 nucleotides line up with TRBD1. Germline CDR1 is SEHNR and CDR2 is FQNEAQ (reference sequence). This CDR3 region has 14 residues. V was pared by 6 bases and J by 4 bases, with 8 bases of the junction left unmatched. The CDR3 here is CASRKRTGGTEAFF. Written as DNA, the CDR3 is TGTGCCAGCAGGAAAAGGACAGGCGGCACTGAAGCTTTCTTT.

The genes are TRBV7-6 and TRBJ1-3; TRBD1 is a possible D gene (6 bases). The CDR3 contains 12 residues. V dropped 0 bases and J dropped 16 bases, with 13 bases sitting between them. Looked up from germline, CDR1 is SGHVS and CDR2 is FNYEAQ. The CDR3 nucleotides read TGTGCCAGCAGCTTAGCGGGGGGCACCGCTTATTTT. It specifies CASSLAGGTAYF.

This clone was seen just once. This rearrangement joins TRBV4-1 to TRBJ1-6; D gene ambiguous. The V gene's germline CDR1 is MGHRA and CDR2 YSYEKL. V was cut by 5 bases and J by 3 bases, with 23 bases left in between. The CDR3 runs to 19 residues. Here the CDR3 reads CASSSFLGIQDYYNSPLHF. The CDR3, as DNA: TGCGCCAGCAGCTCCTTTCTAGGGATTCAGGACTACTATAATTCACCCCTCCACTTT.

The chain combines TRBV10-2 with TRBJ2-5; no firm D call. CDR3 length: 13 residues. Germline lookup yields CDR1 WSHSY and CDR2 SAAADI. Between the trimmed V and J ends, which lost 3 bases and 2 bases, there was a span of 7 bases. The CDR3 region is CASSDRRQETQYF. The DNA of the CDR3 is TGCGCCAGCAGTGACCGGAGACAAGAGACCCAGTACTTC.

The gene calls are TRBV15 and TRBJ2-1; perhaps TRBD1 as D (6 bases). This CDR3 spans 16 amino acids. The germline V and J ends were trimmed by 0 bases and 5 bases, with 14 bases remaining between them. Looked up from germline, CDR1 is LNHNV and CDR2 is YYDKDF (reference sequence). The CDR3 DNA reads TGTGCCACCAGCAGAGACTTTCGGACAGTGGACAATGAGCAGTTCTTC. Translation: CATSRDFRTVDNEQFF.

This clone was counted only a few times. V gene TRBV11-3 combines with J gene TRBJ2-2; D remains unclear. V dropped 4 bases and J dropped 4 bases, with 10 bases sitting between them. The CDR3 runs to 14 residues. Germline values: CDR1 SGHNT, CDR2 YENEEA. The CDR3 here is CASSSFSATGELFF. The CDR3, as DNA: TGTGCCAGCAGCTCTTTTTCAGCCACCGGGGAGCTGTTTTTT.

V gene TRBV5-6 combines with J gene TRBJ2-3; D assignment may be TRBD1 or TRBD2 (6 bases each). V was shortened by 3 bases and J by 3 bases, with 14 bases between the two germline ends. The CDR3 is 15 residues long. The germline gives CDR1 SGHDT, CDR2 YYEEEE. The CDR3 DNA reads TGTGCCAGCAGCTGGAGGGGGGCCCGGACAGATACGCAGTATTTT. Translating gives CASSWRGARTDTQYF.

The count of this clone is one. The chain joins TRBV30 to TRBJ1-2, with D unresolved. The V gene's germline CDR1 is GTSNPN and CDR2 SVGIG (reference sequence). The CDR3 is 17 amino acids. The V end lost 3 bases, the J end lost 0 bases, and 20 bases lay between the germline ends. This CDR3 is CAWSVDSLGAPNYGYTF. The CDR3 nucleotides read TGTGCCTGGAGCGTCGATAGTTTGGGAGCTCCTAACTATGGCTACACCTTC.

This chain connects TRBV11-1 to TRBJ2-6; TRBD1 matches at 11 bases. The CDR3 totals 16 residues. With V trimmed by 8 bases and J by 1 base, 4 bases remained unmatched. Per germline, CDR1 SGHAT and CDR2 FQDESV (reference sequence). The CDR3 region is CASGQGALSGANVLTF. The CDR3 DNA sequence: TGTGCCAGCGGACAGGGGGCTCTGTCTGGGGCCAACGTCCTGACTTTC. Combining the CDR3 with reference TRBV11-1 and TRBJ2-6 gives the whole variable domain EAEVAQSPRYKITEKSQAVAFWCDPISGHATLYWYRQILGQGPELLVQFQDESVVDDSQLPKDRFSAERLKGVDSTLKIQPAELGDSAMYLCASGQGALSGANVLTFGAGSRLTVL.

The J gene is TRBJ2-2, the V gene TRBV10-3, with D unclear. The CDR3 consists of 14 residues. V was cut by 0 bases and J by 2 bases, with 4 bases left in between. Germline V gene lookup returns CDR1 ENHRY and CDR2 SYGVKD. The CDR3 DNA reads TGTGCCATCAGTGAGTCCGTCAACACCGGGGAGCTGTTTTTT. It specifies CAISESVNTGELFF.

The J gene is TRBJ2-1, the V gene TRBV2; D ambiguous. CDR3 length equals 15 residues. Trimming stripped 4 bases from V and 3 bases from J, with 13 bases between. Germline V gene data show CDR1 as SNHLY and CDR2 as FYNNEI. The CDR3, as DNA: TGTGCCAGCAGTGTACGGCTATTGGGCTACAATGAGCAGTTCTTC. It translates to CASSVRLLGYNEQFF.

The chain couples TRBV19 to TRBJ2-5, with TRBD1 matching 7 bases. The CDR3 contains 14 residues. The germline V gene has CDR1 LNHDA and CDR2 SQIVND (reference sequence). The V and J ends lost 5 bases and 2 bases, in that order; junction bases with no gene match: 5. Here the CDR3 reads CASSPMGQQETQYF. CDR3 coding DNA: TGTGCCAGTAGTCCGATGGGACAGCAAGAGACCCAGTACTTC.

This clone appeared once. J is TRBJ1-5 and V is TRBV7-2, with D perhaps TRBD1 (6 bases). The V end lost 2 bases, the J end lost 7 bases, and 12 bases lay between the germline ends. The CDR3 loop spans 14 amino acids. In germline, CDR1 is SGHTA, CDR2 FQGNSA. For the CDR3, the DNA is TGTGCCAGCAGCTTAACAGGGACGAGACAGCCCCAGCATTTT. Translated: CASSLTGTRQPQHF.

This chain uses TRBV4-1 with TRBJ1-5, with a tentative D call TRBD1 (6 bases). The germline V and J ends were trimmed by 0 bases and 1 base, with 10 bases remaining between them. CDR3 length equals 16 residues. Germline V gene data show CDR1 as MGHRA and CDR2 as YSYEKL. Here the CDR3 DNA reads TGCGCCAGCAGCCAAGATATCAGGGGCAGCAATCAGCCCCAGCATTTT. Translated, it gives CASSQDIRGSNQPQHF.

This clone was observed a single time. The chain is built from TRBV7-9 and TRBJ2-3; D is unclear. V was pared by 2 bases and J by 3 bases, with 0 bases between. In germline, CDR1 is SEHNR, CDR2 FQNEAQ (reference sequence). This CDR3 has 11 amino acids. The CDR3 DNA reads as TGTGCCAGCAGCTTAACAGATACGCAGTATTTT. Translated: CASSLTDTQYF.

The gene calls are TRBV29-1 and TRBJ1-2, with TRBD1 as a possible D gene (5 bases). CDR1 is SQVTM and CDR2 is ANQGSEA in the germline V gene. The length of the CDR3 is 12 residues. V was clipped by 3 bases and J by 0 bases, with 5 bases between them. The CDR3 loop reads CSVETANYGYTF. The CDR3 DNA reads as TGCAGCGTTGAGACAGCTAACTATGGCTACACCTTC.

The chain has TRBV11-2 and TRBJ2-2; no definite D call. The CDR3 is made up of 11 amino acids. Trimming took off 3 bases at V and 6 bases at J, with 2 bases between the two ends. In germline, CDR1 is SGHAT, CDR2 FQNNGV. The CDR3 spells CASSLSGELFF. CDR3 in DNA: TGTGCCAGCAGCTTGTCCGGGGAGCTGTTTTTT.